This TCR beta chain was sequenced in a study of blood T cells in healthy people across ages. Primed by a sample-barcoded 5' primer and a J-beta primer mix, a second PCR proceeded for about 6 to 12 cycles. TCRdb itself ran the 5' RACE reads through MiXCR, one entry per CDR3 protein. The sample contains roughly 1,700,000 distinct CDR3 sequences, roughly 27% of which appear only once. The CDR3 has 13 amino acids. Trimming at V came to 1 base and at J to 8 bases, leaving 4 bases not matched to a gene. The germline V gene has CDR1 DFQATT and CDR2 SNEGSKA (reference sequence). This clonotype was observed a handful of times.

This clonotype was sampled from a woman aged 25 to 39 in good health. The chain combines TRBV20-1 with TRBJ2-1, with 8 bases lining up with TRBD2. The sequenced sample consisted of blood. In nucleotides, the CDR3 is TGCAGTGCTAGAGGGGGACTAGTCGATGAGCAGTTCTTC. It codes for CSARGGLVDEQFF.